This TCR beta chain was captured by sequencing in a study of blood T cell repertoires in COVID-19. In the original workflow: Estimated nucleated cell counts came from reference gene primer amplification. Clones were sequenced by immunoSEQ multiplex PCR, and TCRdb holds only the in-frame ones, with some missing. D and trimming come from the DNA, and the V and J calls and clone size come from that table. Of 70,000 to 90,000 clones listed, 78% are singletons. This clone appeared a single time. Germline V lookup: CDR1 KGHDR, CDR2 SFDVKD. V gave up 6 bases and J gave up 6 bases, with 14 bases separating them. The CDR3 loop spans 13 amino acids.

This receptor was obtained from a human donor in a cohort sampled during active COVID-19. This rearrangement joins TRBV24-1 to TRBJ2-7; the D is unclear. Specimen: peripheral blood. In nucleotides, the CDR3 is TGTGCCACCAGTTCTCTTAAGACGGGCGAGCAGTACTTC. This codes for CATSSLKTGEQYF.